One sample yielded the 11 T cell receptor beta chains listed below, sequenced in a study of T cells in Graves' hyperthyroidism and ophthalmopathy (dated by TCRdb to about 2019). Library preparation employed multiplex PCR. Sequencing used an Illumina HiSeq 2000. The TCR beta CDR3 regions were amplified from the RNA transcripts. For the first round of RT-PCR on the TCR CDR3, the HTBI primer set was used together with the Qiagen OneStep RT-PCR kit. The public reads were quality trimmed at Q25 with fastp and then assembled into clones with MiXCR by TCRdb, keeping productive beta chains. Each CDR3 protein appears once, grouped with its most common genes and DNA. The sample has nearly 600,000 distinct CDR3 sequences on record, around 14% of them singletons. The ten top clones hold 6.5% to 9% of the sample. The sample taken for sequencing was blood. Receptor source: a woman between 18 and 29 years old with Graves' ophthalmopathy.

This clonotype was found a few times. This chain joins TRBV20-1 and TRBJ2-7; 7 bases line up with TRBD2. The ends lost 0 bases at V and 0 bases at J; junction bases unmatched: 8. This CDR3 has 16 amino acids. Germline assignment: CDR1 DFQATT and CDR2 SNEGSKA (reference sequence). CDR3 bases: TGCAGTGCTAGAGATCTGCCCCAGCGGGACTCCTACGAGCAGTACTTC. It codes for CSARDLPQRDSYEQYF.

In its sample, this clonotype was seen a few times. The chain is built from TRBV11-3 and TRBJ2-2, with 8 bases matching TRBD2. The CDR3 has 16 residues. The trim removed 6 bases at V and 6 bases at J, leaving 12 bases unmatched. Looked up from germline, CDR1 is SGHNT and CDR2 is YENEEA. The CDR3 loop reads CASRSPASGGAGELFF. DNA for the CDR3: TGTGCCAGCAGGTCCCCGGCATCGGGAGGGGCCGGGGAGCTGTTTTTT.

In this sample, this clonotype turned up many times. This chain uses TRBV20-1 with TRBJ2-1; D is perhaps TRBD2 (5 bases). The CDR3 loop spans 16 amino acids. Trimming removed 0 bases from V and 4 bases from J, with 16 bases in between. CDR1 DFQATT and CDR2 SNEGSKA come from the germline V gene (reference sequence). CDR3: CSARDEQRLNYNEQFF. For the CDR3, the DNA is TGCAGTGCTAGAGATGAGCAGCGGCTGAATTACAATGAGCAGTTCTTC.

The chain joins TRBV9 to TRBJ2-3; the D is unclear. Germline V gene data show CDR1 as SGDLS and CDR2 as YYNGEE. CDR3 length equals 13 residues. Trimming took off 3 bases at V and 3 bases at J, with 8 bases between the two ends. Written as DNA, the CDR3 is TGTGCCAGCAGCGCCCAGGAGACAGATACGCAGTATTTT. It specifies CASSAQETDTQYF. Supplemented by reference TRBV9 and TRBJ2-3, the full variable domain reads DSGVTQTPKHLITATGQRVTLRCSPRSGDLSVYWYQQSLDQGLQFLIQYYNGEERAKGNILERFSAQQFPDLHSELNLSSLELGDSALYFCASSAQETDTQYFGPGTRLTVL.

This chain links TRBV6-1 with TRBJ2-1; 8 bases line up with TRBD2. V trimming: 10 bases; J trimming: 6 bases; junction bases outside the gene matches: 8. The CDR3 is 13 amino acids. The germline gives CDR1 MNHNS, CDR2 SASEGT. As DNA, the CDR3 is TGTGCCATCAAGGGACTAGGGGTCAATGAGCAGTTCTTC. The encoded protein is CAIKGLGVNEQFF.

The genes are TRBV6-1 and TRBJ2-2, with D perhaps being TRBD1 or TRBD2 (5 bases each). There are 12 residues in the CDR3. CDR1 is MNHNS and CDR2 is SASEGT in the germline V gene. Trimming removed 10 bases at V and 8 bases at J, with 14 bases between. As DNA, the CDR3 is TGTGCCACCCGGGGCAGGGCAGGGGAGCTGTTTTTT. This sequence encodes CATRGRAGELFF.

This clonotype was recorded at least ten times. The CDR3 nucleotides are TGTGCCAGCAGCTTAGTTACCTACGAGCAGTACTTC. Translation gives CASSLVTYEQYF. This chain connects TRBV7-2 to TRBJ2-7; D is undetermined. The V end lost 1 base, the J end lost 2 bases, and 3 bases lay between the germline ends. Looked up from germline, CDR1 is SGHTA and CDR2 is FQGNSA. This CDR3 is built from 12 residues. Based on the CDR3 plus reference TRBV7-2 and TRBJ2-7, the full variable domain is GAGVSQSPSNKVTEKGKDVELRCDPISGHTALYWYRQSLGQGLEFLIYFQGNSAPDKSGLPSDRFSAERTGGSVSTLTIQRTQQEDSAVYLCASSLVTYEQYFGPGTRLTVT.

This clonotype was found many times. In nucleotides, the CDR3 is TGTGCCACCAGTGATTTTAGGACAGACGACGAAGAGACCCAGTACTTC. Translating it yields CATSDFRTDDEETQYF. The V gene is TRBV24-1, the J gene TRBJ2-5, with a weak D call TRBD1 (6 bases). Trimming removed 1 base from V and 3 bases from J, with 14 bases in between. CDR1 and CDR2 from the germline V gene are KGHDR and SFDVKD. CDR3 length: 16 residues.

This clonotype was recorded many times. The chain joins TRBV5-6 to TRBJ2-1; TRBD2 agrees at 7 bases. Germline V lookup: CDR1 SGHDT, CDR2 YYEEEE. This CDR3 has 16 residues. The trim removed 2 bases at V and 4 bases at J, leaving 9 bases unmatched. CDR3 in amino acids: CASSFHGTTFYNEQFF. The CDR3 DNA reads as TGTGCCAGCAGCTTCCACGGGACTACCTTTTACAATGAGCAGTTCTTC.

This clonotype was seen only a few times. It may be a read error: a sequence one base away is much more abundant. The chain uses TRBV29-1 and TRBJ2-4, with unresolved D. CDR1 is SQVTM and CDR2 is ANQGSEA in the germline V gene. This CDR3 has 13 amino acids. The ends were cut back, 7 bases at V and 3 bases at J, with 13 bases in the middle. The CDR3 region has the DNA TGCAGCGCTCGGACGGAAGTCAAAAACATTCAGTACTTC. It encodes CSARTEVKNIQYF.

This clonotype was recorded many times. The V call is TRBV19, the J call TRBJ1-1; D uncertain. V lost 1 base and J 5 bases, leaving 14 bases between the germline ends. CDR3 length equals 15 residues. The germline V gene has CDR1 LNHDA and CDR2 SQIVND (reference sequence). The CDR3 DNA reads TGTGCCAGTAGTATAGTACAGCACCGAGGGACTGAAGCTTTCTTT. Its translation is CASSIVQHRGTEAFF.